The T cell receptor (beta chain) described here comes from a study of early T cells in non-severe SARS-CoV-2 infection. The wider study: Chains were unpaired, as sequencing was done on bulk RNA from unsorted whole blood.

The germline V gene has CDR1 KGHSH and CDR2 LQKENI. Germline trimming cut 6 bases from V and 3 bases from J; bases unmatched to any gene: 6. The CDR3 is 15 amino acids. As part of library construction, unique molecular identifiers were attached to individual cDNA molecules. TCRdb itself ran the 5' RACE reads through MiXCR, one entry per CDR3 protein. The profile shows some 48,000 distinct CDR3 sequences, around 14% of them singletons. Points on this clonotype: What it recognizes is unknown.

Points from the study as a whole: VDJdb matching skewed toward anti-spike CD8 responses, missing private and CD4 specificities.

This chain uses TRBV18 with TRBJ2-3; 10 bases agree with TRBD1. Sequenced: whole blood. The clonotype comes from an adult who was a healthcare worker with PCR-confirmed SARS-CoV-2 infection or an uninfected control (not recorded which). CDR3 sequence: CASSGQGRGTDTQYF. CDR3 sequence (DNA): TGTGCCAGCTCGGGACAGGGGCGCGGGACAGATACGCAGTATTTT.